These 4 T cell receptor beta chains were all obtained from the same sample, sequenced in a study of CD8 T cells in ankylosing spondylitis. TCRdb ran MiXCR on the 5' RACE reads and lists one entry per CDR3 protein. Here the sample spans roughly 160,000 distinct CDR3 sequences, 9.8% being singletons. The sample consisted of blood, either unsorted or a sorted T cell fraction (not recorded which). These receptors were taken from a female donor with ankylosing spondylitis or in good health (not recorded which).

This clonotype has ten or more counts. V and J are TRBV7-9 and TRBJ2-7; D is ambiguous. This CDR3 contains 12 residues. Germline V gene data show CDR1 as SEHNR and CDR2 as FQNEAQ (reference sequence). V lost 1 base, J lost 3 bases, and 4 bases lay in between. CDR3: CASSLEHYEQYF. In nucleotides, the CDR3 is TGTGCCAGCAGCTTAGAGCACTACGAGCAGTACTTC.

The DNA for the CDR3 is TGTGCCAGCAGCCCAACGGTGGGACTAGCGGGAACAGAGACCCAGTACTTC. It encodes CASSPTVGLAGTETQYF. The rearrangement uses TRBV9 and TRBJ2-5; TRBD2 matches 13 bases. The V segment lost 4 bases and the J segment 4 bases; nucleotides outside the gene matches: 10. The CDR3 contains 17 residues. Germline V gene lookup returns CDR1 SGDLS and CDR2 YYNGEE.

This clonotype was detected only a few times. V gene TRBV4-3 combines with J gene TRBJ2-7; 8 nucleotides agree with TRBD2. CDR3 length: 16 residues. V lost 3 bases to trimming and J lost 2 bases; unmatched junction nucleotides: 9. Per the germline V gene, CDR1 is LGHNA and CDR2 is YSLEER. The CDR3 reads CASSHGRSGTAYEQYF. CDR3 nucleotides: TGCGCCAGCAGCCACGGACGTAGCGGGACGGCCTACGAGCAGTACTTC.

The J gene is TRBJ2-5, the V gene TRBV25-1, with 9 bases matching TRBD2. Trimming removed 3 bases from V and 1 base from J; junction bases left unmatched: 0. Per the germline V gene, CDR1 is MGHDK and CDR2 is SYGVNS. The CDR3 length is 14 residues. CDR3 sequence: CASSDSGSQETQYF. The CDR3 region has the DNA TGTGCCAGCAGTGATAGCGGGAGCCAAGAGACCCAGTACTTC.